This passage covers 27 T cell receptor beta chains from one sample sequenced in a study of CD8 T cells in Susac syndrome. RNA was extracted with the RNeasy kit, and a quantity of roughly 0.5 to 1 ug was reverse transcribed using random hexamers. From the immunoSEQ multiplex PCR reads, TCRdb called clonotypes with MiXCR, one entry per CDR3 protein. The sample comprises about 100,000 distinct CDR3 sequences, around 96% of which are singletons, and 0.25% to 0.35% rests with the top ten. The specimen sequenced was CD8+ T cells from PBMCs. The receptors were sampled from a human donor with Susac syndrome.

CDR3 loop: CARTPDTQYF. DNA for the CDR3: TGTGCCCGCACACCAGATACGCAGTATTTT. The chain is built from TRBV2 and TRBJ2-3; D not certain. Trimming took off 11 bases at V and 4 bases at J, with 7 bases between the two ends. Germline CDR1 and CDR2: SNHLY and FYNNEI. This CDR3 is built from 10 residues.

J is TRBJ2-1 and V is TRBV15; 7 bases agree with TRBD2. The V and J ends lost 6 bases and 2 bases, in that order; junction bases with no gene match: 10. The CDR3 has 16 amino acids. Looked up from germline, CDR1 is LNHNV and CDR2 is YYDKDF (reference sequence). The CDR3 sequence: CATRGEAGETYNEQFF. The CDR3 nucleotides read TGTGCCACCAGAGGTGAGGCGGGAGAAACCTACAATGAGCAGTTCTTC. The variable domain in full, with the rest retrieved from reference TRBV15 and TRBJ2-1, is DAMVIQNPRYQVTQFGKPVTLSCSQTLNHNVMYWYQQKSSQAPKLLFHYYDKDFNNEADTPDNFQSRRPNTSFCFLDIRSPGLGDTAMYLCATRGEAGETYNEQFFGPGTRLTVL.

J is TRBJ2-3 and V is TRBV3-1; D remains unclear. CDR1 LGHDT and CDR2 YNNKEL come from the germline V gene (reference sequence). V gave up 4 bases and J gave up 3 bases, with 11 bases separating them. CDR3 size: 14 residues. CDR3 protein: CASSLRSRTDTQYF. The CDR3 bases are TGTGCCAGCAGCCTCAGGAGTCGGACAGATACGCAGTATTTT.

This chain joins TRBV27 and TRBJ2-6, with a weak D call TRBD1 (6 bases). Trimming took 4 bases from V and 0 from J, leaving 10 bases between them. The CDR3 loop spans 16 amino acids. The germline V gene has CDR1 MNHEY and CDR2 SMNVEV (reference sequence). The CDR3 DNA reads as TGTGCCAGCAGTTCGCAGGGGCCCTCTGGGGCCAACGTCCTGACTTTC. Protein sequence: CASSSQGPSGANVLTF.

This clonotype appeared a single time. In DNA form, the CDR3 reads TGTGCCAGCAGCGTAGATCGGACAAACACCGGGGAGCTGTTTTTT. Encoded protein: CASSVDRTNTGELFF. The genes are TRBV9 and TRBJ2-2, with D perhaps TRBD1 (5 bases). The CDR3 totals 15 residues. Germline values: CDR1 SGDLS, CDR2 YYNGEE. Trimming stripped 0 bases from V and 2 bases from J, with 8 bases between.

The rearrangement uses TRBV7-2 and TRBJ2-6, with D perhaps matching TRBD2 (7 bases). Germline CDR1 reads SGHTA; CDR2 reads FQGNSA. The CDR3 covers 17 residues. V lost 5 bases and J lost 1, with 15 bases in between. DNA of the CDR3: TGTGCCAGCAGCCCCGGGGGGCTAAGGTCTGGGGCCAACGTCCTGACTTTC. Its translation: CASSPGGLRSGANVLTF. Drawing the rest from reference TRBV7-2 and TRBJ2-6, the complete variable domain is GAGVSQSPSNKVTEKGKDVELRCDPISGHTALYWYRQSLGQGLEFLIYFQGNSAPDKSGLPSDRFSAERTGGSVSTLTIQRTQQEDSAVYLCASSPGGLRSGANVLTFGAGSRLTVL.

The chain has TRBV23-1 and TRBJ2-7; D possibly corresponds to TRBD1 (5 bases). TRBV23-1 carries the ORF label, with uncertain function. The CDR3 contains 14 residues. The V end lost 0 bases, the J end lost 7 bases, and 13 bases lay between the germline ends. In DNA, the CDR3 is TGCGCCAGCAGTCAATCGGTCCCAGGGCCTGAGCAGTACTTC. Protein sequence: CASSQSVPGPEQYF.

This rearrangement joins TRBV7-8 to TRBJ1-1, with TRBD1 identical over 8 bases. The trim removed 0 bases at V and 0 bases at J, leaving 9 bases unmatched. The germline gives CDR1 SGHVS, CDR2 FQNEAQ. This CDR3 spans 18 amino acids. CDR3 region: CASSLAGRGQLMNTEAFF. CDR3 DNA sequence: TGTGCCAGCAGCTTAGCTGGCAGGGGGCAGTTAATGAACACTGAAGCTTTCTTT.

The V and J genes are TRBV12-3 or TRBV12-4 and TRBJ2-1; tentatively, D is TRBD1 (8 bases). The length of the CDR3 is 14 residues. V was pared by 6 bases and J by 9 bases, with 18 bases between. The CDR3 bases are TGTGCCAGCAGACCCCACAGGGGGGGCCTTGAGCAGTTCTTC. As protein: CASRPHRGGLEQFF.

This clonotype was detected once. The chain employs TRBV15 and TRBJ2-1, with TRBD1 identical over 8 bases. Germline V gene sequence: CDR1 LNHNV, CDR2 YYDKDF (reference sequence). The CDR3 is 17 amino acids. The junction had 8 bases not matched to a gene; V was cut back by 4 bases and J by 0 bases. CDR3 DNA sequence: TGTGCCACCAGCAAGGGGGACAGGTTGAGCTCCTACAATGAGCAGTTCTTC. Translating it yields CATSKGDRLSSYNEQFF.

The J gene is TRBJ1-4, the V gene TRBV5-1; D call uncertain. This CDR3 region has 14 residues. V lost 0 bases and J lost 8, with 11 bases in between. The germline V gene encodes CDR1 SGHRS and CDR2 YFSETQ. CDR3 nucleotide sequence: TGCGCCAGCAGCTTGGGGGGTAAAGAGGAAAAACTGTTTTTT. Amino acids: CASSLGGKEEKLFF.

The chain employs TRBV27 and TRBJ1-5, with D possibly matching TRBD1 (5 bases). The CDR3 loop spans 16 amino acids. Germline V gene data show CDR1 as MNHEY and CDR2 as SMNVEV (reference sequence). The germline V and J ends were trimmed by 4 bases and 7 bases, with 20 bases remaining between them. CDR3 in amino acids: CASSSAPRPGEQPQHF. The CDR3 DNA is TGTGCCAGCAGTTCCGCACCCCGTCCGGGGGAACAGCCCCAGCATTTT.

This sequence joins TRBV30 and TRBJ1-2, with no clear D. This CDR3 region has 13 residues. Germline V CDR1 and CDR2: GTSNPN, SVGIG (reference sequence). V lost 5 bases, J lost 5 bases, and 15 bases lay in between. In nucleotides, the CDR3 is TGTGCCTGGGGACGGATCCCTACATATGGCTACACCTTC. It codes for CAWGRIPTYGYTF.

The chain links TRBV7-9 to TRBJ2-1; D is unresolved. The CDR3 is 12 amino acids. Trimming shortened V by 2 bases and J by 6 bases, and 5 bases separated the two germline ends. Germline-derived CDR1 and CDR2 are SEHNR and FQNEAQ (reference sequence). The CDR3 DNA reads TGTGCCAGCAGCTTAACCCTCAATGAGCAGTTCTTC. It codes for CASSLTLNEQFF.

This clonotype was seen just once. The J gene is TRBJ2-7, the V gene TRBV11-1; D might be TRBD1 (5 bases). V lost 5 bases to trimming and J lost 5 bases, with 10 bases between them. The CDR3 covers 12 residues. Germline assignment: CDR1 SGHAT and CDR2 FQDESV (reference sequence). The CDR3 reads CASSPTTDEQYF. The CDR3 coding sequence is TGTGCCAGCAGCCCAACGACAGACGAGCAGTACTTC.

This clonotype was counted between two and nine times. The CDR3 sequence is CSVDLGEADTQYF. The DNA for the CDR3 is TGCAGCGTTGATTTGGGGGAGGCAGATACGCAGTATTTT. The rearrangement uses TRBV29-1 and TRBJ2-3; D possibly corresponds to TRBD2 (6 bases). Trimming cost V 3 bases and J 4 bases, with 11 bases left between them. Germline loops: CDR1 SQVTM, CDR2 ANQGSEA. The CDR3 runs to 13 residues.

This clonotype was seen once. The chain employs TRBV19 and TRBJ2-1; tentative D call: TRBD2 (6 bases). The CDR3 totals 12 residues. CDR1 and CDR2 from the germline V gene are LNHDA and SQIVND (reference sequence). Trimming removed 4 bases from V and 10 bases from J, with 11 bases in between. CDR3 coding DNA: TGTGCCAGTAGTAGACTAGTTGGCGAGCAGTTCTTC. This translates into CASSRLVGEQFF.

The chain is built from TRBV11-1 and TRBJ1-1, with D perhaps TRBD1 (5 bases). This CDR3 has 15 amino acids. V gave up 2 bases and J gave up 0 bases, with 10 bases separating them. Germline V gene data show CDR1 as SGHAT and CDR2 as FQDESV (reference sequence). For the CDR3, the DNA is TGTGCCAGCAGCTTATGGGGGGGAATGAACACTGAAGCTTTCTTT. It encodes CASSLWGGMNTEAFF.

This sequence joins TRBV9 and TRBJ1-2; TRBD1 matches 8 bases. After removal of 3 bases from V and 6 bases from J, the junction contained 1 base not matched to a gene. Germline CDR1 is SGDLS and CDR2 is YYNGEE. CDR3 length equals 12 residues. This CDR3 reads CASSGDRNGYTF. CDR3 in DNA: TGTGCCAGCAGCGGGGACAGGAATGGCTACACCTTC.

A single count supports this clonotype. The J gene is TRBJ2-7, the V gene TRBV7-9, with D perhaps assigned TRBD1 or TRBD2 (5 bases each). Germline CDR1 and CDR2: SEHNR and FQNEAQ (reference sequence). The CDR3 consists of 12 residues. The V gene lost 1 base and the J gene lost 12 bases, with 13 bases spanning the gap. CDR3: CASSLGWGIAYF. The CDR3 DNA sequence: TGTGCCAGCAGCTTAGGATGGGGGATTGCGTACTTC.

For the CDR3, the DNA is TGTGCCAGCACCAAAAGGGGACTGGACTACGAGCAGTACTTC. It yields the protein CASTKRGLDYEQYF. The rearrangement uses TRBV12-3 or TRBV12-4 and TRBJ2-7; TRBD2 might be the D (6 bases). The CDR3 sequence is 14 residues long. V lost 7 bases and J lost 3, with 16 bases in between.

The sample holds one count of this clonotype. The CDR3 DNA reads TGCAGCGTTGTGGCCGGGGGGAACACTGAAGCTTTCTTT. Its protein is CSVVAGGNTEAFF. The V and J genes are TRBV29-1 and TRBJ1-1, with D possibly being TRBD1 (5 bases). The germline V gene has CDR1 SQVTM and CDR2 ANQGSEA. The CDR3 spans 13 residues. The V gene lost 4 bases and the J gene lost 1 base, with 10 bases spanning the gap.

The chain links TRBV3-1 to TRBJ2-1, with 8 bases aligning to TRBD1. Losses at the gene ends were 4 bases for V and 6 bases for J; bases not matched to a gene: 5. Germline V CDR1 and CDR2: LGHDT, YNNKEL (reference sequence). The CDR3 runs 14 residues. CDR3 coding DNA: TGTGCCAGCAGCCGCCGACAGGGGTCCAATGAGCAGTTCTTC. This translates into CASSRRQGSNEQFF.

The chain has TRBV15 and TRBJ2-1; D is uncertain. CDR3 length: 13 residues. Germline V CDR1 and CDR2: LNHNV, YYDKDF (reference sequence). Trimming took off 1 base at V and 7 bases at J, with 8 bases between the two ends. In DNA, the CDR3 is TGTGCCACCAGCAGAGGCTCCCCTAATGAGCAGTTCTTC. This gives the protein CATSRGSPNEQFF. Variable domain in full (rest from reference TRBV15 and TRBJ2-1): DAMVIQNPRYQVTQFGKPVTLSCSQTLNHNVMYWYQQKSSQAPKLLFHYYDKDFNNEADTPDNFQSRRPNTSFCFLDIRSPGLGDTAMYLCATSRGSPNEQFFGPGTRLTVL.

The chain joins TRBV20-1 to TRBJ2-5; a possible D gene is TRBD1 (6 bases). The germline V gene encodes CDR1 DFQATT and CDR2 SNEGSKA (reference sequence). The ends were cut back, 5 bases at V and 1 base at J, with 11 bases in the middle. The CDR3 runs 13 residues. The CDR3 loop is CSARKQGQETQYF. The CDR3 DNA is TGCAGTGCTCGGAAACAGGGCCAAGAGACCCAGTACTTC.

This rearrangement joins TRBV3-1 to TRBJ2-5, with a weak D call TRBD1 (5 bases). The CDR3 length is 17 residues. Germline V gene lookup returns CDR1 LGHDT and CDR2 YNNKEL (reference sequence). Between the trimmed V and J ends, which lost 4 bases and 3 bases, there was a span of 21 bases. The CDR3: CASSPPSRVGKEETQYF. The CDR3 nucleotides are TGTGCCAGCAGCCCCCCATCCAGGGTAGGGAAGGAAGAGACCCAGTACTTC.

This sequence joins TRBV29-1 and TRBJ2-1; perhaps TRBD1 as D (6 bases). Trimming left V 1 base short and J 0 bases short, with 10 bases between. CDR3 length: 15 amino acids. The germline CDR1 and CDR2 sequences are SQVTM and ANQGSEA. In DNA form, the CDR3 reads TGCAGCGTTGAAGTGGGACAAAGCTCCTACAATGAGCAGTTCTTC. Its translation is CSVEVGQSSYNEQFF.